What follows is one TCR beta chain and its context. The sample holds a few counts of this clone. What antigen it recognizes has not been identified. Within one base of it there is no much larger clone, and no base qualities were kept. These data originate in a study of shared clonotypes between healthy human individuals (dated by TCRdb to the early 2020s). For the wider study: The cohort included a few men and two women between 18 and 49 years of age. For each donor, CD4 naive and CD4 memory were each given three plates, CD8 naive was given two plates, and CD8 memory was given one plate. The study deeply sequenced blood TCR repertoires of about 5 healthy adults to estimate repertoire size and the extent of clonotype sharing between individuals. Libraries were prepared and TCR repertoires were sequenced by different laboratories using diverse techniques, in order to increase sequencing depth and limit assay-specific biases. Between about 0.85 and 8.9 billion PBMCs per donor were obtained by leukapheresis. Results the study describes overall, beyond this receptor: Larger estimated clonotype richness was generally found for naive subsets than for memory subsets. Only blood was sampled, and tissue TCR repertoires likely differ from those in blood. Pairwise subsampling indicated that sequencing depth was expected to affect the degree of clonotype sharing among donors. Compared with non-shared clonotypes, the clonotypes found in all four sorted-subset donors had higher generation probabilities. The genetic and exposure-history diversity represented was limited by the small number of donors. Across a handful of donors, about 4.5% of naive CD4, roughly 3.5% of naive CD8, 2% to 2.5% of memory CD4, and approximately 0.4% of memory CD8 clonotypes were shared. Even with the large sequencing depth, rarefaction of the sorted-subset datasets indicated that sequencing was incomplete.

Trimming takes 3 bases off V and 4 bases off J; junction bases not matched to a gene: 3. The CDR3 runs 14 residues from the cysteine to the phenylalanine. Here the CDR3 DNA is all that survives: 42 bases in frame from base 1. The germline V gene gives CDR1 as MDHEN and CDR2 as SYDVKM. Using the deep immunoSEQ assay, multiplex PCR amplified TCR CDR3 regions from genomic DNA. For each cell subset, the extracted genomic DNA was distributed evenly across all wells of several immunoSEQ 96-well plates, and each plate served as one replicate. For sorted subsets, about 200 ng genomic DNA, equal to tens of thousands of T cell genomes, was loaded into each replicate PCR. Purified libraries were measured with a Qubit 3.0 fluorometer, size-checked on a Bioanalyzer 2100, and measured again with the KAPA Library Quantification kit. Every immunoSEQ 96-well plate was sequenced on a separate single-read 150-cycle Illumina NextSeq 550 flow cell. From the authors' description of their analysis: Because the immunoSEQ output included only junctional sequences and no quality scores, the filtering could not be the same as the filtering used for full-length reads. To assign V/J genes and CDR3, sequences were annotated against IMGT germline references using PyIR, a Python wrapper for IgBLAST v1.9. Reads were filtered out if the reads had weak V/J assignments (E-value above 1e-6), no CDR3, stop codons, out-of-frame junctions, or ambiguous translated residues. V3J clonotypes were defined as sequences sharing an identical inferred V gene, J gene, and CDR3 amino acid sequence. Percentage overlap between repertoires was computed as shared unique clonotypes divided by the size of the smaller repertoire. Richness of each repertoire was evaluated using RTK rarefaction, the Chao1 estimator, and Recon v2.1 estimates of unobserved clonotypes. OLGA was used to compute generation probabilities for all TCRbeta clonotypes that the gDNA method yielded from a handful of donors. TCRdb mirrors the immuneACCESS table, restricted to in-frame sequences. Some clones are absent from its copies; in checked studies, under half trace to an unresolved V gene, and the reason for the others is unknown. For V, J and clone size, that table is used; D and trimming come from the DNA. This sample lists about 820,000 clones; around 92% were detected once. 20% to 30% of the sample lies in the top ten.

CD8 naive samples were obtained by positive selection for CCR7 among CD45RO-negative cells, yielding a CD45RA+CCR7+ population from which TemRA cells were excluded. The donors were healthy, HIV-negative adults with no recently reported acute infections or vaccinations. Every donor was a Caucasian adult living in Nashville, Tennessee, USA. Blood was obtained by leukapheresis, after which PBMCs were separated by Ficoll-Histopaque density gradient centrifugation and cryopreserved in liquid nitrogen vapor phase. Analytical flow cytometry was used to check the purity and quantity of every magnetically sorted T cell population. From each sorted fraction, genomic DNA was isolated and quantified by UV absorbance on a Nanodrop 2000c.

The sample was naive CD8+ T cells sorted from blood. The cell subset or site label here, explained by the study, means: CD45RA+CCR7+. This TCR came from a man aged 25 to 40 in good health. The chain couples TRBV28 to TRBJ1-5; TRBD1 agrees with 7 junctional bases. The CDR3 in this case is CASSFQTGNQPQHF. The nucleotide sequence reads as follows: TGTGCCAGCAGTTTCCAGACAGGGAATCAGCCCCAGCATTTT.